This T cell receptor beta chain was documented in a study of blood T cell repertoires in COVID-19. Data came from immunoSEQ multiplex PCR; TCRdb stores just in-frame clones and leaves some out. The profile shows roughly 150,000 clones, 79% of them singletons. The CDR3 runs 15 residues. V gave up 8 bases and J gave up 0 bases, with 11 bases separating them. From germline, CDR1 is LNHDA and CDR2 SQIVND (reference sequence). V and J are TRBV19 and TRBJ2-6; TRBD2 is a possible D gene (5 bases). This receptor was taken from a man over 45 with active or convalescent COVID-19. What was sequenced was peripheral blood. The CDR3 spells CASRDASSGANVLTF. In nucleotides, the CDR3 is TGTGCCAGTCGGGATGCTTCCTCTGGGGCCAACGTCCTGACTTTC.